Listed here are 20 T cell receptor beta chains from one sample, sequenced in a study of cytomegalovirus exposure and HLA in healthy donors. PCR used 60 Vbeta primers and 13 Jbeta primers. Sequencing used immunoSEQ multiplex PCR; TCRdb keeps in-frame clones, though not all of them. The data hold around 150,000 clones, with 80% observed a single time. Sequencing was done on a sample of PBMCs. The receptor set was obtained from a man aged 50 to 60 in good health and CMV-seronegative.

The chain recombines TRBV7-2 with TRBJ2-1; D is unclear. CDR1 and CDR2 (germline): SGHTA, FQGNSA. The CDR3 contains 15 residues. V dropped 1 base and J dropped 3 bases, with 10 bases sitting between them. CDR3 in DNA: TGTGCCAGCAGCTTAGAGGTAAACAGCTACAATGAGCAGTTCTTC. Its translation is CASSLEVNSYNEQFF.

This rearrangement joins TRBV9 to TRBJ2-3; possible D gene TRBD2, 5 bases. V lost 1 base and J 5 bases, leaving 14 bases between the germline ends. The CDR3 consists of 15 residues. CDR1 SGDLS and CDR2 YYNGEE come from the germline V gene. The CDR3 bases are TGTGCCAGCAGCGTAACTCCGGGAATAGGAGATACGCAGTATTTT. As protein: CASSVTPGIGDTQYF.

The J gene is TRBJ1-1, the V gene TRBV19; 7 nucleotides align to TRBD1. The CDR3 covers 14 residues. CDR1 is LNHDA and CDR2 is SQIVND in the germline V gene (reference sequence). The trim removed 3 bases at V and 4 bases at J, leaving 5 bases unmatched. The CDR3 sequence is CASSISQGVTEAFF. CDR3 in DNA: TGTGCCAGTAGTATTTCTCAGGGGGTCACTGAAGCTTTCTTT.

The J gene is TRBJ2-7, the V gene TRBV5-1; 12 bases fit TRBD2. CDR3 length: 14 residues. Germline CDR1 SGHRS, CDR2 YFSETQ. J lost 5 bases, V lost 6 bases, and 6 bases had no gene match. CDR3 in amino acids: CASTWGLAGHEQYF. In DNA form, the CDR3 reads TGCGCCAGCACATGGGGACTAGCGGGCCACGAGCAGTACTTC. Full variable domain (outside the CDR3, taken from reference TRBV5-1 and TRBJ2-7): KAGVTQTPRYLIKTRGQQVTLSCSPISGHRSVSWYQQTPGQGLQFLFEYFSETQRNKGNFPGRFSGRQFSNSRSEMNVSTLELGDSALYLCASTWGLAGHEQYFGPGTRLTVT.

The J gene is TRBJ1-1, the V gene TRBV30, with TRBD1 matching over 7 bases. CDR3 length equals 15 residues. Per germline, CDR1 GTSNPN and CDR2 SVGIG (reference sequence). After removal of 2 bases from V and 4 bases from J, the junction contained 10 bases not matched to a gene. The CDR3 DNA reads as TGTGCCTGGAGTAACAGGGGCCATATCAGCACTGAAGCTTTCTTT. Encoded protein: CAWSNRGHISTEAFF.

This clone was seen a few times. J is TRBJ1-3 and V is TRBV6-1, with 8 bases identical to TRBD1. The V gene's germline CDR1 is MNHNS and CDR2 SASEGT. CDR3 length equals 14 residues. V was pared by 7 bases and J by 3 bases, with 5 bases of the junction left unmatched. The chain's CDR3 is CASKDRELGNTIYF. CDR3 coding DNA: TGTGCCAGCAAGGACAGGGAACTTGGAAACACCATATATTTT.

CDR3 coding DNA: TGTGCCACCAGCAGAGATGGGCAGGGCGATTATCAGCCCCAGCATTTT. Translating it yields CATSRDGQGDYQPQHF. The rearrangement uses TRBV15 and TRBJ1-5; D may be TRBD1 (5 bases). The CDR3 totals 16 residues. Germline V gives CDR1 LNHNV, CDR2 YYDKDF (reference sequence). Trimming pared 0 bases from V and 5 bases from J, leaving 14 bases between. Combining the CDR3 with reference TRBV15 and TRBJ1-5 gives the whole variable domain DAMVIQNPRYQVTQFGKPVTLSCSQTLNHNVMYWYQQKSSQAPKLLFHYYDKDFNNEADTPDNFQSRRPNTSFCFLDIRSPGLGDTAMYLCATSRDGQGDYQPQHFGDGTRLSIL.

The chain uses TRBV13 and TRBJ2-1; weak D call: TRBD1 (5 bases). This CDR3 region has 13 residues. CDR1 is PRHDT and CDR2 is FYEKMQ in the germline V gene (reference sequence). The V and J ends lost 5 bases and 5 bases respectively, with 10 bases between them. The CDR3 DNA follows: TGTGCCAGCAGCAGCACCAGGGACAATGAGCAGTTCTTC. As protein: CASSSTRDNEQFF. The complete variable domain, with remaining parts taken from reference TRBV13 and TRBJ2-1, reads AAGVIQSPRHLIKEKRETATLKCYPIPRHDTVYWYQQGPGQDPQFLISFYEKMQSDKGSIPDRFSAQQFSDYHSELNMSSLELGDSALYFCASSSTRDNEQFFGPGTRLTVL.

The chain is built from TRBV11-3 and TRBJ1-6, with D tentatively TRBD1 (5 bases). Trimming took 1 base from V and 10 from J, leaving 11 bases between them. Per the germline V gene, CDR1 is SGHNT and CDR2 is YENEEA. This CDR3 region has 14 residues. As DNA, the CDR3 is TGTGCCAGCAGCTTAGGGCAGGGTGGATCACCCCTCCACTTT. This sequence encodes CASSLGQGGSPLHF.

This chain links TRBV7-8 with TRBJ2-1; D unclear. V gave up 4 bases and J gave up 8 bases, with 6 bases separating them. This CDR3 comprises 11 residues. Per germline, CDR1 SGHVS and CDR2 FQNEAQ. The CDR3: CASSYADEQFF. As DNA, the CDR3 is TGTGCCAGCAGCTACGCGGATGAGCAGTTCTTC.

J is TRBJ2-1 and V is TRBV12-1; the table names TRBD1, a call not compared with the DNA. TRBV12-1 represents a pseudogene. The CDR3 spans 14 residues. The CDR3 coding sequence is TGTGCCAGCGGCGCACGGACAGATTACAATGAGCAGTTCTTC. Translated: CASGARTDYNEQFF.

The chain recombines TRBV5-4 with TRBJ2-1; 10 bases agree with TRBD2. Germline lookup yields CDR1 SGHNT and CDR2 YYREEE (reference sequence). Trimming removed 5 bases from V and 0 bases from J; junction bases left unmatched: 5. The CDR3 is made up of 16 amino acids. CDR3 loop: CASRRGLADSYNEQFF. The CDR3 bases are TGTGCCAGCAGGCGTGGACTAGCGGACTCCTACAATGAGCAGTTCTTC.

V usage is TRBV7-9 and J usage is TRBJ1-2; D unclear. Germline loops: CDR1 SEHNR, CDR2 FQNEAQ (reference sequence). The CDR3 runs 15 residues. V was shortened by 5 bases and J by 1 base, with 14 bases between the two germline ends. The CDR3, as DNA: TGTGCCAGCAGCCCCTCCCGGGTGCATAACTATGGCTACACCTTC. This codes for CASSPSRVHNYGYTF.

Regarding this clone: The missing conserved phenylalanine or tryptophan at the end of this CDR3 makes a read error likely. The rearrangement uses TRBV6-1 and TRBJ1-1; no definite D call. V lost 1 base and J 3 bases, leaving 12 bases between the germline ends. CDR1 and CDR2 (germline): MNHNS, SASEGT. CDR3 length: 15 amino acids. The CDR3 DNA reads as TGTGCCAGCAGTGAAGTGGGTCGTCAGGACACTGAAGCTTTCCTT. Translated: CASSEVGRQDTEAFL.

The gene calls are TRBV6-1 and TRBJ2-1; D is possibly TRBD1 (6 bases). Germline lookup yields CDR1 MNHNS and CDR2 SASEGT. This CDR3 is built from 14 residues. V was clipped by 9 bases and J by 4 bases, with 16 bases between them. CDR3 sequence reads: CASSHLDRYNEQFF. The DNA of the CDR3 is TGTGCCAGTTCGCATCTAGACAGGTACAATGAGCAGTTCTTC.

J is TRBJ2-2 and V is TRBV7-3; D unresolved. CDR3 length: 14 amino acids. Germline loops: CDR1 SGHTA, CDR2 FQGTGA. Trimming cost V 4 bases and J 7 bases, with 13 bases left between them. The CDR3 here is CASSSSVRSGELFF. The DNA for the CDR3 is TGTGCCAGCAGCTCCTCAGTGCGGAGCGGGGAGCTGTTTTTT.

This chain connects TRBV29-1 to TRBJ1-5, with TRBD1 matching over 11 bases. This CDR3 contains 13 residues. Germline V CDR1 and CDR2: SQVTM, ANQGSEA. With 6 bases clipped from V and 7 bases from J, the junction kept 5 bases outside the gene matches. The CDR3 loop reads CSVRTGGRQPQHF. In DNA form, the CDR3 reads TGCAGCGTGAGGACAGGGGGCAGGCAGCCCCAGCATTTT.

This chain joins TRBV6-6 and TRBJ2-1; no reliable D call. V was clipped by 7 bases and J by 7 bases, with 8 bases between them. The germline V gene encodes CDR1 MNHNY and CDR2 SVGAGI (reference sequence). The CDR3 contains 11 residues. The DNA for the CDR3 is TGTGCCAGCACCACTCTTAATGAGCAGTTCTTC. This translates into CASTTLNEQFF.

The chain has TRBV29-1 and TRBJ1-1; D perhaps matches TRBD1 (6 bases). Germline assignment: CDR1 SQVTM and CDR2 ANQGSEA. With 6 bases removed from V and 3 bases from J, the gap between germline ends came to 23 bases. CDR3 length: 16 amino acids. Here the CDR3 reads CSVPPRGGLQDTEAFF. CDR3 nucleotides: TGCAGCGTCCCCCCCAGGGGAGGGCTTCAGGACACTGAAGCTTTCTTT.

The chain has TRBV7-8 and TRBJ2-7; TRBD1 is a possible D gene (6 bases). CDR3 length: 17 residues. Germline-derived CDR1 and CDR2 are SGHVS and FQNEAQ. V dropped 5 bases and J dropped 0 bases, with 20 bases sitting between them. The CDR3 protein is CASSPKLIGTFSYEQYF. The CDR3 DNA reads TGTGCCAGCAGCCCGAAGTTGATCGGGACATTCTCCTACGAGCAGTACTTC.